This T cell receptor beta chain is from a study of long-term antiretroviral therapy in people with HIV. Of note for this clone: Its target is unknown.

Notes on the study in general: With ART, diversity went up but was still lower than in transplant donor controls. Older ART regimens may have been in use when blood was drawn between about 2004 and 2017.

The V and J ends lost 0 bases and 1 base respectively, with 9 bases between them. The CDR3 is made up of 15 amino acids. Samples were assayed with immunoSEQ v3.0 at survey level. For each individual sample, sequencing targeted roughly 35,000-55,000 T-cell genomes. Here immunoSEQ multiplex PCR was the method, and the copy in TCRdb shows in-frame clones only, minus some. The table includes about 20,000 clones, roughly 84% detected once. Each specimen consisted of about 1-11 million cryopreserved PBMC prior to extraction of DNA. The receptor's source is a woman in her forties or fifties with HIV. The gene calls are TRBV23-1 and TRBJ1-1; D is unresolved. TRBV23-1 is noted as an ORF with a role that remains uncertain. Here the sequenced sample was unsorted PBMCs, taken 1.9 years after starting antiretroviral therapy. CDR3 nucleotides: TGCGCCAGCAGTCAATCCTTTACAGAGAACACTGAAGCTTTCTTT. It codes for CASSQSFTENTEAFF.